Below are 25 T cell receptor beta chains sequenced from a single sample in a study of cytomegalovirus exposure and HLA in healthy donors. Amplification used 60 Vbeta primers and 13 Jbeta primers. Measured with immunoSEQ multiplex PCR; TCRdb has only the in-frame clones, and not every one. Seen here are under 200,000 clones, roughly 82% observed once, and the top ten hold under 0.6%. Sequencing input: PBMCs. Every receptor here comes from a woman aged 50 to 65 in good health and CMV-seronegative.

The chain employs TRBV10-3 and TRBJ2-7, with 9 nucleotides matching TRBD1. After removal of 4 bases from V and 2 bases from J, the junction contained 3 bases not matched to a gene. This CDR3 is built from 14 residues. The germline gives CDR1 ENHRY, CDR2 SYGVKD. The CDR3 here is CAISGGQGTYEQYF. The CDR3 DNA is TGTGCCATCAGTGGGGGACAGGGCACCTACGAGCAGTACTTC.

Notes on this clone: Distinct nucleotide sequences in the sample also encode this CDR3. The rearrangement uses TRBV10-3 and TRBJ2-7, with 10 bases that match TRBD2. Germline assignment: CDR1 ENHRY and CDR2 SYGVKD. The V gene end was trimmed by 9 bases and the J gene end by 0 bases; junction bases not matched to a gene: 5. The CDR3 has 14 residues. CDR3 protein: CAIMGLASSYEQYF. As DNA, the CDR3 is TGTGCCATAATGGGACTAGCGAGCTCCTACGAGCAGTACTTC.

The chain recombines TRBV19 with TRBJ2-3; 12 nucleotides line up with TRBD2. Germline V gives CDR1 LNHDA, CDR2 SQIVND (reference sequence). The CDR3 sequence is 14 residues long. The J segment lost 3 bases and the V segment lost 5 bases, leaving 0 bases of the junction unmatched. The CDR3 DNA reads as TGTGCCAGTAGTGGACTAGCGGGGACAGATACGCAGTATTTT. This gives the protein CASSGLAGTDTQYF.

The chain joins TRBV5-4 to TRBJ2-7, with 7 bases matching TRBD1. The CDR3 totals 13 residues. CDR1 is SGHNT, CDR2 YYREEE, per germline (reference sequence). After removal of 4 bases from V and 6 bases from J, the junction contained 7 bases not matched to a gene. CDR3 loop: CASSVDRVGEQYF. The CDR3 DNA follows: TGTGCCAGCAGCGTTGACAGGGTCGGCGAGCAGTACTTC.

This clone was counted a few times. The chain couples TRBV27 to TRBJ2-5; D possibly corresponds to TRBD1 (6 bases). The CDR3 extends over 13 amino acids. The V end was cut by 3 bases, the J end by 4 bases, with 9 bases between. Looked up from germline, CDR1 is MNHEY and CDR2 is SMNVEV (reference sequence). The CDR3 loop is CASSFRRGETQYF. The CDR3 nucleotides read TGTGCCAGCAGTTTCCGCAGGGGAGAGACCCAGTACTTC.

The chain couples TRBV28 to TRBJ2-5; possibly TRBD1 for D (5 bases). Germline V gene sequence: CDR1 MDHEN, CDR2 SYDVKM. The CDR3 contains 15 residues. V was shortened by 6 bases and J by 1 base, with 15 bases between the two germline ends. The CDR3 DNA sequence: TGTGCCAGCAGGACGGCCGTAAGGGGCCAAGAGACCCAGTACTTC. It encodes CASRTAVRGQETQYF. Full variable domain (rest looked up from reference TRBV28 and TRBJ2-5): DVKVTQSSRYLVKRTGEKVFLECVQDMDHENMFWYRQDPGLGLRLIYFSYDVKMKEKGDIPEGYSVSREKKERFSLILESASTNQTSMYLCASRTAVRGQETQYFGPGTRLLVL.

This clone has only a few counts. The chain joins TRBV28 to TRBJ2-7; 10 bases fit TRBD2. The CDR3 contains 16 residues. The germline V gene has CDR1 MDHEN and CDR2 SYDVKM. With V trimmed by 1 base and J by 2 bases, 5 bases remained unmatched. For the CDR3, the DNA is TGTGCCAGCAGTTTATACCGCCTAGCGGGAGCCTACGAGCAGTACTTC. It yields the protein CASSLYRLAGAYEQYF.

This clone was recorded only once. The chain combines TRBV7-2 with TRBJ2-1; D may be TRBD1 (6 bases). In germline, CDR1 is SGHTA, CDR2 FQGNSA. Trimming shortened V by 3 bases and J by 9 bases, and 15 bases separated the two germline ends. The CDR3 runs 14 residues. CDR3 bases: TGTGCCAGCAGCTTTTATCCAGGGGAAGGTGAGCAGTTCTTC. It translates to CASSFYPGEGEQFF.

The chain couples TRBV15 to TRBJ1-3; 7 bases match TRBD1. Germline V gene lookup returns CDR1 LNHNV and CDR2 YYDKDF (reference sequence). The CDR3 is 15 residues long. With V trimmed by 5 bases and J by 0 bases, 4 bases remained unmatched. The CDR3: CATSSGQSSGNTIYF. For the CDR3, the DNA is TGTGCCACCAGCTCGGGACAGTCCTCTGGAAACACCATATATTTT.

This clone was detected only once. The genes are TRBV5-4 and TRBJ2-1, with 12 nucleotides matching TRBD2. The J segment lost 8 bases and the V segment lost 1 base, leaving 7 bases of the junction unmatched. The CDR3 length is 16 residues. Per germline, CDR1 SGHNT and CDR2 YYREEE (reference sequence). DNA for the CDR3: TGTGCCAGCAGCTTGCTAGCGGGAGGGCGTGGGGATGAGCAGTTCTTC. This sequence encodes CASSLLAGGRGDEQFF. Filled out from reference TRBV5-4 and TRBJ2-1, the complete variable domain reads ETGVTQSPTHLIKTRGQQVTLRCSSQSGHNTVSWYQQALGQGPQFIFQYYREEENGRGNFPPRFSGLQFPNYSSELNVNALELDDSALYLCASSLLAGGRGDEQFFGPGTRLTVL.

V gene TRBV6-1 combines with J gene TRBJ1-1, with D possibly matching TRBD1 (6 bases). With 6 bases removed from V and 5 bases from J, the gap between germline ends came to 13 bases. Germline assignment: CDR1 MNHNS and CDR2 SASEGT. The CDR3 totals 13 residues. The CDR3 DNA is TGTGCCAGCAGCCACAGGGAATCGACTGAAGCTTTCTTT. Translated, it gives CASSHRESTEAFF.

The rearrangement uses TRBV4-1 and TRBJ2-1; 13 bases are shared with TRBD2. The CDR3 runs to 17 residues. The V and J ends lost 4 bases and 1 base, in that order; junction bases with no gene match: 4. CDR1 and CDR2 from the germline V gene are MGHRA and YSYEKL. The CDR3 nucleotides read TGCGCCAGCAGCCCAACTAGCGGGGGGGCTTCCTACAATGAGCAGTTCTTC. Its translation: CASSPTSGGASYNEQFF.

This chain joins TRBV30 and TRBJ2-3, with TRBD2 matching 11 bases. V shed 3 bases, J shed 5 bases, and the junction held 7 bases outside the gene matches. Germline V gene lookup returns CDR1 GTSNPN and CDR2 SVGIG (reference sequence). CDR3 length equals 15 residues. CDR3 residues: CAWSRIAGGLDTQYF. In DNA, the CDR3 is TGTGCCTGGAGCCGGATAGCGGGGGGGCTAGATACGCAGTATTTT. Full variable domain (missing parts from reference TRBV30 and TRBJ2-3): SQTIHQWPATLVQPVGSPLSLECTVEGTSNPNLYWYRQAAGRGLQLLFYSVGIGQISSEVPQNLSASRPQDRQFILSSKKLLLSDSGFYLCAWSRIAGGLDTQYFGPGTRLTVL.

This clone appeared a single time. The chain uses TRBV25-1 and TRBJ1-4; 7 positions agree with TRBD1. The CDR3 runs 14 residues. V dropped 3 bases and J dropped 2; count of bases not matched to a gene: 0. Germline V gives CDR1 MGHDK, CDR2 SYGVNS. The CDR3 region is CASSEDRTNEKLFF. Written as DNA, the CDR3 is TGTGCCAGCAGTGAGGACAGGACTAATGAAAAACTGTTTTTT.

The CDR3: CASSEGPRGLWDEQYF. For the CDR3, the DNA is TGCGCCAGCAGTGAGGGCCCCAGGGGGCTTTGGGACGAGCAGTACTTC. The chain recombines TRBV10-1 with TRBJ2-7; 8 bases map to TRBD1. The CDR3 contains 16 residues. V lost 2 bases to trimming and J lost 5 bases; unmatched junction nucleotides: 11. The germline gives CDR1 WNHNN, CDR2 SYGVQD (reference sequence).

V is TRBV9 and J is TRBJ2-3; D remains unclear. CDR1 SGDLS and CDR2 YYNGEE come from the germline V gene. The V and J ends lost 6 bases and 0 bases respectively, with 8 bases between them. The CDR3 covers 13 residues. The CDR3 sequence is CASTYGSTDTQYF. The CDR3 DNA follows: TGTGCCAGCACCTACGGGAGCACAGATACGCAGTATTTT. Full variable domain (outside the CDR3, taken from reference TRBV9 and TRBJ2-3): DSGVTQTPKHLITATGQRVTLRCSPRSGDLSVYWYQQSLDQGLQFLIQYYNGEERAKGNILERFSAQQFPDLHSELNLSSLELGDSALYFCASTYGSTDTQYFGPGTRLTVL.

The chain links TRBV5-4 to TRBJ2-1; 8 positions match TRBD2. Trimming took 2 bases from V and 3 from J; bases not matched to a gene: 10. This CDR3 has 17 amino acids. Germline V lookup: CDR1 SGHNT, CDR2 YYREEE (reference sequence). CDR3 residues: CASSFDAGGHYYNEQFF. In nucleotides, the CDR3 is TGTGCCAGCAGCTTCGACGCGGGGGGCCACTACTACAATGAGCAGTTCTTC.

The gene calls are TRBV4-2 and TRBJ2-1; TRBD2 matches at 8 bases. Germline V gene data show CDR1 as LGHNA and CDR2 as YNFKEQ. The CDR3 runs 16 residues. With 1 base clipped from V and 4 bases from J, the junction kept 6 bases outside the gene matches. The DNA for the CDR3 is TGTGCCAGCAGCCAAGCGGTGTTAGCGGGGTACAATGAGCAGTTCTTC. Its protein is CASSQAVLAGYNEQFF.

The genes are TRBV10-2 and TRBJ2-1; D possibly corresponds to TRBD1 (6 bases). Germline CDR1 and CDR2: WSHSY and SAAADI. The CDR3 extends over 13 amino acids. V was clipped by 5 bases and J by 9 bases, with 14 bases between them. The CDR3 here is CASSSRGSFEQFF. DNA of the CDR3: TGCGCCAGCAGTTCCAGGGGTAGTTTTGAGCAGTTCTTC.

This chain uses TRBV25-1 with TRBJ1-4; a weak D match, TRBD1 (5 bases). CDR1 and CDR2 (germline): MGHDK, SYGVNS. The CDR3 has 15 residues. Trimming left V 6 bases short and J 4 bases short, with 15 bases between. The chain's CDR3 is CASSPGGRHNEKLFF. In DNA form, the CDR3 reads TGTGCCAGCAGCCCCGGGGGTCGCCATAATGAAAAACTGTTTTTT.

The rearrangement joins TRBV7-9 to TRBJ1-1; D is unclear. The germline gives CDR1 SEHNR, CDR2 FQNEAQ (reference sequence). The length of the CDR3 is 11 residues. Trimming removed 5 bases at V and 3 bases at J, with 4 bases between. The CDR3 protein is CASSPDTEAFF. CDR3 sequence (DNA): TGTGCCAGCAGCCCGGACACTGAAGCTTTCTTT.

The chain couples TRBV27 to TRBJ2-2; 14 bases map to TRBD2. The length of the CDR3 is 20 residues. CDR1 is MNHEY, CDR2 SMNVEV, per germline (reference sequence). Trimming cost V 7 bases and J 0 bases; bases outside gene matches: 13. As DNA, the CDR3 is TGTGCCAGCAAGGGTTCGATTCAGGGACTAGCGGGGGCGAACACCGGGGAGCTGTTTTTT. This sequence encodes CASKGSIQGLAGANTGELFF.

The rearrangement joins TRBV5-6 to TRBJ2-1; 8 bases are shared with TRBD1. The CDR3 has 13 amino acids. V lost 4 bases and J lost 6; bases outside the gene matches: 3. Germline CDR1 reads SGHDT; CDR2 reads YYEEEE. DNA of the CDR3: TGTGCCAGCAGCATAGGACAGGGCAATGAGCAGTTCTTC. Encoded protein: CASSIGQGNEQFF.

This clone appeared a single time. CDR3 sequence: CASSRGDSRGDEQYF. CDR3 nucleotide sequence: TGCGCCAGCAGCCGCGGGGACAGTCGAGGGGACGAGCAGTACTTC. The J gene is TRBJ2-7, the V gene TRBV5-1; a possible D gene is TRBD1 (7 bases). Per the germline V gene, CDR1 is SGHRS and CDR2 is YFSETQ. The length of the CDR3 is 15 residues. V gave up 4 bases and J gave up 5 bases, with 19 bases separating them.

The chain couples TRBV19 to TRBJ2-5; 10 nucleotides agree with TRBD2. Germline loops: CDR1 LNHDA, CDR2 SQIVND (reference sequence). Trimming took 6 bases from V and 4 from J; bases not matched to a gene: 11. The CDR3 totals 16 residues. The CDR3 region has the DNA TGTGCCAGTAGCGCACATCTAGCGGGGGAGGGAGAGACCCAGTACTTC. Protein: CASSAHLAGEGETQYF. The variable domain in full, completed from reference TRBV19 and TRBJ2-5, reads DGGITQSPKYLFRKEGQNVTLSCEQNLNHDAMYWYRQDPGQGLRLIYYSQIVNDFQKGDIAEGYSVSREKKESFPLTVTSAQKNPTAFYLCASSAHLAGEGETQYFGPGTRLLVL.